This T cell receptor beta chain comes out of a study of cytomegalovirus exposure and HLA in healthy donors. Profiling relied on immunoSEQ multiplex PCR, and the TCRdb table lists in-frame clones only, not all of them. The sample records tens of thousands of clones, 70% to 90% being singletons. J was trimmed by 1 base and V by 8 bases; bases with no gene match: 6. Germline V gene sequence: CDR1 SNHLY, CDR2 FYNNEI. The CDR3 totals 14 residues. This receptor was obtained from a woman between 18 and 29 years old in good health and CMV-seropositive. The rearrangement links TRBV2 to TRBJ1-1, with 8 bases aligning to TRBD1. Sequencing used PBMCs. The CDR3 sequence: CASQGGQGNTEAFF. The CDR3, as DNA: TGTGCCAGCCAGGGCGGACAGGGGAACACTGAAGCTTTCTTT.